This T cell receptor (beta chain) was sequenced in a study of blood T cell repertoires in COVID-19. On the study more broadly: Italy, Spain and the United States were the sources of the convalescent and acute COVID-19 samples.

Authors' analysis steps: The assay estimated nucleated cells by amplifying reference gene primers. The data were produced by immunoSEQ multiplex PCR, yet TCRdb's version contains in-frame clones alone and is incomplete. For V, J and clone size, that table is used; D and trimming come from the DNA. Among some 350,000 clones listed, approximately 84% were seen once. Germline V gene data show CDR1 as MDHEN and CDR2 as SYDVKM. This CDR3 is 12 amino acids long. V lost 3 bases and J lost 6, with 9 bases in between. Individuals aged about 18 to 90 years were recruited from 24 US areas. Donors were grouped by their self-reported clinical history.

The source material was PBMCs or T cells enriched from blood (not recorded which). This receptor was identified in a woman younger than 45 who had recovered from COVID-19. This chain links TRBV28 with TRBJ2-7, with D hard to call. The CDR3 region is CASSFNPGEQYF. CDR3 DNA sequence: TGTGCCAGCAGTTTTAACCCGGGCGAGCAGTACTTC. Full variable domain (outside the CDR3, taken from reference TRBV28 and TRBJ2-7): DVKVTQSSRYLVKRTGEKVFLECVQDMDHENMFWYRQDPGLGLRLIYFSYDVKMKEKGDIPEGYSVSREKKERFSLILESASTNQTSMYLCASSFNPGEQYFGPGTRLTVT.